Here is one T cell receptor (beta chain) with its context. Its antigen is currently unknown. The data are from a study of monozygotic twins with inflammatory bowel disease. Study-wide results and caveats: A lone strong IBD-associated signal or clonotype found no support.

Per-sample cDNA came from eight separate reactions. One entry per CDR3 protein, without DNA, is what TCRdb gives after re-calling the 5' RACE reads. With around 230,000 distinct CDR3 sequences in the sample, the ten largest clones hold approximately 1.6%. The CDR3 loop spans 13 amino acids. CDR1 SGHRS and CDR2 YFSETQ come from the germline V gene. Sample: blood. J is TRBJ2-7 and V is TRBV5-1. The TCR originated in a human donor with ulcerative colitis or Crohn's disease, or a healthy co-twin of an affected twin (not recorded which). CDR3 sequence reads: CASSFDSSYEQYF.